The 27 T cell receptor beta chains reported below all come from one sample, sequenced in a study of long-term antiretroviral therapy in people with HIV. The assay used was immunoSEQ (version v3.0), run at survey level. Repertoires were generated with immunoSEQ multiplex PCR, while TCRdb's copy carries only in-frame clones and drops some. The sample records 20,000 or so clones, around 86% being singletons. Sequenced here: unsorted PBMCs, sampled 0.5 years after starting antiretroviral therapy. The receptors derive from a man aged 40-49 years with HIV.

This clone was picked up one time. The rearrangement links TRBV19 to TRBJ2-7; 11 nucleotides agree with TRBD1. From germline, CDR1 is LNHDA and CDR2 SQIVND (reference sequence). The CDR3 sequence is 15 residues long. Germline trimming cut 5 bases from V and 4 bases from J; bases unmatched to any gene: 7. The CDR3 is CASSPGQGAEYEQYF. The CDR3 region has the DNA TGTGCCAGTAGTCCAGGACAGGGGGCGGAATACGAGCAGTACTTC.

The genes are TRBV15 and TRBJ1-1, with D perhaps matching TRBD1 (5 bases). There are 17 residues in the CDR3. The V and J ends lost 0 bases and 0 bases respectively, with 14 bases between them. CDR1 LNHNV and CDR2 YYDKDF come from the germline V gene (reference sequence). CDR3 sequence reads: CATSRDYPGQLNTEAFF. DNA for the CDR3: TGTGCCACCAGCAGAGATTACCCAGGACAACTGAACACTGAAGCTTTCTTT.

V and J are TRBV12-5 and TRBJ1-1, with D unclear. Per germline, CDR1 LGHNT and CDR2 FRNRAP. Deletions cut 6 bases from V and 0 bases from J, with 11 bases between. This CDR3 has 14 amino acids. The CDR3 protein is CASGDGSMNTEAFF. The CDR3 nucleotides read TGTGCTAGTGGAGATGGGAGTATGAACACTGAAGCTTTCTTT.

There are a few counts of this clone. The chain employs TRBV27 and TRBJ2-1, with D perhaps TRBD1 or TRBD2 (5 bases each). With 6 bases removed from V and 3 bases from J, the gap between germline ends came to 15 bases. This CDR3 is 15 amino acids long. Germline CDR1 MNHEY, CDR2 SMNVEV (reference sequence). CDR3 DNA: TGTGCCAGCAGCCCCGGGGCGGAGCGCTACAATGAGCAGTTCTTC. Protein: CASSPGAERYNEQFF.

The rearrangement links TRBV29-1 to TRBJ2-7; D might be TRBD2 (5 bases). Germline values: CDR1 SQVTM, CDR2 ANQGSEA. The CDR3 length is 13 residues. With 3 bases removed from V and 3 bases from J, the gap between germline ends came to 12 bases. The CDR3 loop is CSVDKGGGYEQYF. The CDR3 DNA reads TGCAGCGTTGACAAGGGTGGAGGCTACGAGCAGTACTTC.

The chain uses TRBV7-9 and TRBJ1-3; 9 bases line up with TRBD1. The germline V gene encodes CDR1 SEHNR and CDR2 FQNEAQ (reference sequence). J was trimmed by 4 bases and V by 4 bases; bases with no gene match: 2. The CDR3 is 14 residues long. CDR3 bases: TGTGCCAGCAGCTCTACAGGGGGCGGAAACACCATATATTTT. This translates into CASSSTGGGNTIYF.

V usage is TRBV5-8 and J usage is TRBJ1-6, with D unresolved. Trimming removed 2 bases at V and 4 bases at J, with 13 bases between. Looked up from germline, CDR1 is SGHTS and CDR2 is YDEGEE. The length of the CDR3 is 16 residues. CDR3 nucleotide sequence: TGTGCCAGCAGCTTAGGAGAGGTCGAATATAATTCACCCCTCCACTTT. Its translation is CASSLGEVEYNSPLHF.

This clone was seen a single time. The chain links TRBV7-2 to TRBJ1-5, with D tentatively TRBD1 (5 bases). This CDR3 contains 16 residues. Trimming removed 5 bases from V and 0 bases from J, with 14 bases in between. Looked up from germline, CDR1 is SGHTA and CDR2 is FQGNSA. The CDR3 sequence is CASSQGTTRSNQPQHF. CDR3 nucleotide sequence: TGTGCCAGCAGCCAAGGGACGACCCGTAGCAATCAGCCCCAGCATTTT.

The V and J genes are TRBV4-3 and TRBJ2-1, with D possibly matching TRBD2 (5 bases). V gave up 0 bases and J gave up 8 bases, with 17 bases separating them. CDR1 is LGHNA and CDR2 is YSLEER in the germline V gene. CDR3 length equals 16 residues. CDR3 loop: CASSQDSAAGRDEQFF. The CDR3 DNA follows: TGCGCCAGCAGCCAAGATTCGGCTGCGGGTCGGGATGAGCAGTTCTTC.

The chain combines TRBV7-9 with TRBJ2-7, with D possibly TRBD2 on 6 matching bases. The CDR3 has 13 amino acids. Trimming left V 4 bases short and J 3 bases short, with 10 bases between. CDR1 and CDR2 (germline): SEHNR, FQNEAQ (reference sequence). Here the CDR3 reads CASSSPGLYEQYF. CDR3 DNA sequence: TGTGCCAGCAGCTCTCCGGGACTCTACGAGCAGTACTTC. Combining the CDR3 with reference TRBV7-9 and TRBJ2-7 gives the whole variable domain DTGVSQNPRHKITKRGQNVTFRCDPISEHNRLYWYRQTLGQGPEFLTYFQNEAQLEKSRLLSDRFSAERPKGSFSTLEIQRTEQGDSAMYLCASSSPGLYEQYFGPGTRLTVT.

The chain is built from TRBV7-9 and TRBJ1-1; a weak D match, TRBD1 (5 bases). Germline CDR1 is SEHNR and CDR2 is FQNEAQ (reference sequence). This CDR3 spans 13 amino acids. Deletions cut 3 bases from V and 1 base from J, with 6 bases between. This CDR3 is CASSFGGNTEAFF. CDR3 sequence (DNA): TGTGCCAGCAGCTTTGGGGGGAACACTGAAGCTTTCTTT.

CDR3 sequence: CASSHGSMEYEQYF. The CDR3 bases are TGTGCCAGCAGTCATGGGTCCATGGAGTACGAGCAGTACTTC. The chain links TRBV28 to TRBJ2-7, with no clear D. From germline, CDR1 is MDHEN and CDR2 SYDVKM. V shed 5 bases and J shed 4 bases, with 15 bases lying between them. This CDR3 is built from 14 residues.

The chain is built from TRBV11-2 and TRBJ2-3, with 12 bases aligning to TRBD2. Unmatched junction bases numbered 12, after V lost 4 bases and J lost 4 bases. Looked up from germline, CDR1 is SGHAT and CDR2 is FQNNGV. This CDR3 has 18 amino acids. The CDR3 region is CASSSLAGGALAADTQYF. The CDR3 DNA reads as TGTGCCAGCAGCTCCCTAGCGGGGGGGGCTTTGGCGGCAGATACGCAGTATTTT.

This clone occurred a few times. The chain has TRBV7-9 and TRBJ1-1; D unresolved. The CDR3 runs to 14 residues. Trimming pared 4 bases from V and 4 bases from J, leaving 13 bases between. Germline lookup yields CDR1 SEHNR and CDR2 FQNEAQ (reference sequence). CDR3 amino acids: CASSSQGGRTEAFF. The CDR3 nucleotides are TGTGCCAGCAGCTCACAAGGCGGGCGCACTGAAGCTTTCTTT.

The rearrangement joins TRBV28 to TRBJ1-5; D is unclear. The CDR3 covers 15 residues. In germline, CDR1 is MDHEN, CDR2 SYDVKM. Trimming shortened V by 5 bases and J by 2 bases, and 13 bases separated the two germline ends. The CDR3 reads CASSGRGLGNQPQHF. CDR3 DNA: TGTGCCAGCAGTGGCCGAGGCCTGGGCAATCAGCCCCAGCATTTT. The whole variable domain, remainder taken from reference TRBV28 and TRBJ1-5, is DVKVTQSSRYLVKRTGEKVFLECVQDMDHENMFWYRQDPGLGLRLIYFSYDVKMKEKGDIPEGYSVSREKKERFSLILESASTNQTSMYLCASSGRGLGNQPQHFGDGTRLSIL.

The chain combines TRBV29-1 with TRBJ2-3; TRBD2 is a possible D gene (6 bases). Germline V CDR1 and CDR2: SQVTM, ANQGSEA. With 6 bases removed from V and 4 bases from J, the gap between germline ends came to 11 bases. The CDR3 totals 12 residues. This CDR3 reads CSVKEGSDTQYF. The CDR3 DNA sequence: TGCAGCGTAAAGGAGGGCTCAGATACGCAGTATTTT.

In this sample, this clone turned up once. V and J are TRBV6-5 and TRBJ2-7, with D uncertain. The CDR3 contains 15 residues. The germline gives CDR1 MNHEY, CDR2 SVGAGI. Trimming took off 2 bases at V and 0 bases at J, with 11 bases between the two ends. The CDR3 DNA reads TGTGCCAGCAGTTACGGGCCGGTGAGCTCCTACGAGCAGTACTTC. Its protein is CASSYGPVSSYEQYF.

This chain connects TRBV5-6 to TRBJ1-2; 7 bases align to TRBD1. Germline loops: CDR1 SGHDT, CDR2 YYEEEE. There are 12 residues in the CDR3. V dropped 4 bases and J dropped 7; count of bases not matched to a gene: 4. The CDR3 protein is CASSQGGFGYTF. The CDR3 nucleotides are TGTGCCAGCAGCCAGGGGGGATTTGGCTACACCTTC. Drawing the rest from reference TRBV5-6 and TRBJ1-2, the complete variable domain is DAGVTQSPTHLIKTRGQQVTLRCSPKSGHDTVSWYQQALGQGPQFIFQYYEEEERQRGNFPDRFSGHQFPNYSSELNVNALLLGDSALYLCASSQGGFGYTFGSGTRLTVV.

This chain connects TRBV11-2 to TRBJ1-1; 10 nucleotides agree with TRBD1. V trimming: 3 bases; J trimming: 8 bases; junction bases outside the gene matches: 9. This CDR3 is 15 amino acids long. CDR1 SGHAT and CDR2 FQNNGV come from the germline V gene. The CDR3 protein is CASSFADRGPSEAFF. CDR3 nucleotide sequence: TGTGCCAGCAGCTTCGCCGACAGGGGGCCCTCAGAAGCTTTCTTT.

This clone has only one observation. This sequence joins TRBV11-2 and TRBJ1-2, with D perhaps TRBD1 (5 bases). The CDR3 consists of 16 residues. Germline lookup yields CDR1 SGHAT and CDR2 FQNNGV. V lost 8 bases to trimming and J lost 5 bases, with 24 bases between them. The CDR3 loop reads CASLGRGPSRLYGYTF. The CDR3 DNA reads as TGTGCCAGCTTGGGGCGGGGCCCAAGCAGATTATATGGCTACACCTTC.

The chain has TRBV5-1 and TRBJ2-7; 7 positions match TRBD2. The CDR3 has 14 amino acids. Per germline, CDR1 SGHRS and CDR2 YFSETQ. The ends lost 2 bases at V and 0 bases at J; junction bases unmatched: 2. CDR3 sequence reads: CASSFGRSSYEQYF. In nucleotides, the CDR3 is TGCGCCAGCAGCTTCGGGAGGAGCTCCTACGAGCAGTACTTC.

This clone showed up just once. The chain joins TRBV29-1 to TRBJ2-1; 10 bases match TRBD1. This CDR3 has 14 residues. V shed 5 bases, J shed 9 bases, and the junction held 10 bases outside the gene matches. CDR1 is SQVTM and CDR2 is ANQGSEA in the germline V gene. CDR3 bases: TGCAGCGTTCCGACGGGACAGGGGACCGGTGAGCAGTTCTTC. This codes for CSVPTGQGTGEQFF.

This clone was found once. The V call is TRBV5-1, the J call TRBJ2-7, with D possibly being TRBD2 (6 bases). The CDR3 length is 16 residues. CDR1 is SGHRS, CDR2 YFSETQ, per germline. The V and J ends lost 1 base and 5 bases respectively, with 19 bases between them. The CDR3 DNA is TGCGCCAGCAGCTTGTGGGGGACGGGAGAGTCCAACGAGCAGTACTTC. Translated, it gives CASSLWGTGESNEQYF.

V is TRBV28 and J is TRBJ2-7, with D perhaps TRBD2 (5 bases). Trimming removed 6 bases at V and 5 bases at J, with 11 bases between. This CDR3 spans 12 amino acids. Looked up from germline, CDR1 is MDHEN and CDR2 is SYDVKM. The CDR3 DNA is TGTGCCAGCAGAAAACTAGTCCACGAGCAGTACTTC. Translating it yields CASRKLVHEQYF.

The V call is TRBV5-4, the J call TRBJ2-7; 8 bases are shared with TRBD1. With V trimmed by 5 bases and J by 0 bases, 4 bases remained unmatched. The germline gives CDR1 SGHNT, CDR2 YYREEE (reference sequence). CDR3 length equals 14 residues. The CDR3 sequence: CASSWTGSSYEQYF. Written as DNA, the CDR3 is TGTGCCAGCAGTTGGACAGGGAGCTCCTACGAGCAGTACTTC.

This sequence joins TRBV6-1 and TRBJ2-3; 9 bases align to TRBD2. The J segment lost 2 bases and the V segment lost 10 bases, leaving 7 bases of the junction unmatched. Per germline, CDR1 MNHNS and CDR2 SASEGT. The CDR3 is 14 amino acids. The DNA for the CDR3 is TGTGCCACCCTCCTAGCGGGGACCACAGATACGCAGTATTTT. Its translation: CATLLAGTTDTQYF.

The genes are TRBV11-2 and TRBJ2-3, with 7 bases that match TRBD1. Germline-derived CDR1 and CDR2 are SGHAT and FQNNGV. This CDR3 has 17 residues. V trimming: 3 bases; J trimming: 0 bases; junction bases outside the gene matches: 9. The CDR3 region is CASSFIRGGPSTDTQYF. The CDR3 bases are TGTGCCAGCAGCTTCATAAGAGGGGGCCCTAGCACAGATACGCAGTATTTT.